This T cell receptor (beta chain) was retrieved from a study of early T cells in non-severe SARS-CoV-2 infection. TCRdb recomputed calls from the 5' RACE reads with MiXCR, one row per CDR3 protein. The sample includes under 85,000 distinct CDR3 sequences, 9.5% to 15% of them seen just once. Ten or more counts support this clonotype. The CDR3 extends over 14 amino acids. CDR1 is MGHDK and CDR2 is SYGVNS in the germline V gene. V was cut by 6 bases and J by 4 bases, with 12 bases left in between. Sequenced material: whole blood. The sequence derives from an adult who was a healthcare worker with PCR-confirmed SARS-CoV-2 infection or an uninfected control (not recorded which). The gene calls are TRBV25-1 and TRBJ1-4; D might be TRBD1 (6 bases). The CDR3 DNA is TGTGCCAGCAGCACCGGGACATATAATGAAAAACTGTTTTTT. This gives the protein CASSTGTYNEKLFF. Complete variable domain (other parts from reference TRBV25-1 and TRBJ1-4): EADIYQTPRYLVIGTGKKITLECSQTMGHDKMYWYQQDPGMELHLIHYSYGVNSTEKGDLSSESTVSRIRTEHFPLTLESARPSHTSQYLCASSTGTYNEKLFFGSGTQLSVL.